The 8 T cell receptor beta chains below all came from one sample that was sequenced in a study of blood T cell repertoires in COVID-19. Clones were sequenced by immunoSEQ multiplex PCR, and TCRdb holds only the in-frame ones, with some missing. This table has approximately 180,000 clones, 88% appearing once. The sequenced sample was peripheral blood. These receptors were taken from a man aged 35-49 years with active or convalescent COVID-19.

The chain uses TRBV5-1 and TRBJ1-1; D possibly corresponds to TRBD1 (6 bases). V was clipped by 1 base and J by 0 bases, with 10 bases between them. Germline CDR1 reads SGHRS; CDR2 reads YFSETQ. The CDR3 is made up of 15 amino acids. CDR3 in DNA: TGCGCCAGCAGCTTGACTGGGGGCTTGAACACTGAAGCTTTCTTT. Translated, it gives CASSLTGGLNTEAFF.

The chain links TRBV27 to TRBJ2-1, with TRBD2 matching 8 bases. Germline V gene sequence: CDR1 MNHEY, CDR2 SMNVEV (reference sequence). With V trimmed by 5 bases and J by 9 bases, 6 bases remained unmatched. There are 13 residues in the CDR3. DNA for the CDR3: TGTGCCAGCAGTATGGGACTAGGTTTTGAGCAGTTCTTC. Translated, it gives CASSMGLGFEQFF.

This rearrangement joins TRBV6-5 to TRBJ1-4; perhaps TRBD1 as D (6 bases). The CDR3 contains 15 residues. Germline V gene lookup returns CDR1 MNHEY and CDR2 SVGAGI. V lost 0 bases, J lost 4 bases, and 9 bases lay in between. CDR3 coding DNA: TGTGCCAGCAGTTACTCAGGACAGATTAATGAAAAACTGTTTTTT. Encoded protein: CASSYSGQINEKLFF.

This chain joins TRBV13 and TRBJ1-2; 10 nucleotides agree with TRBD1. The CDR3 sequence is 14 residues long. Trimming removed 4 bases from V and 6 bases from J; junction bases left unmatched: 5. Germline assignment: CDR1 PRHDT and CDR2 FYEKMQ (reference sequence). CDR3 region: CASSYQTGGDGYTF. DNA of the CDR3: TGTGCCAGCAGCTACCAGACAGGGGGCGATGGCTACACCTTC.

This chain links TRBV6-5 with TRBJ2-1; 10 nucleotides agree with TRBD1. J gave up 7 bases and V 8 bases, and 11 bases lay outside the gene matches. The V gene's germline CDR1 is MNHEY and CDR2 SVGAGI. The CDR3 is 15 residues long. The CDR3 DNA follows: TGTGCCAGCCGTTGGACAGGGGGAAGTTTAAATGAGCAGTTCTTC. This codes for CASRWTGGSLNEQFF.

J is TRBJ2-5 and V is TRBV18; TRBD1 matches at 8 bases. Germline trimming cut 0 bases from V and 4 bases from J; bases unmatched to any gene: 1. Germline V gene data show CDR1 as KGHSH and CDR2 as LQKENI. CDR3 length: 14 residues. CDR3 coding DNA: TGTGCCAGCTCACCACCGGGACAGGTAGAGACCCAGTACTTC. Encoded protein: CASSPPGQVETQYF.

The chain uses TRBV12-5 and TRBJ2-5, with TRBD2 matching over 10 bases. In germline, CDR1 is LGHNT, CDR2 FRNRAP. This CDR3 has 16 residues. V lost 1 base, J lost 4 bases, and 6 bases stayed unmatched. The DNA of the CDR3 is TGTGCTAGTGGTTTGGGAGGAGCGGGGGGGCGAGAGACCCAGTACTTC. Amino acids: CASGLGGAGGRETQYF.

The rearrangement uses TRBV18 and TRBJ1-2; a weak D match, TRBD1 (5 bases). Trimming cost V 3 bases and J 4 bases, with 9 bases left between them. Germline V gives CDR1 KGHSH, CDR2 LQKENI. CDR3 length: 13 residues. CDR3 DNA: TGTGCCAGCTCACCTTCGGACACCTATGGCTACACCTTC. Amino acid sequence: CASSPSDTYGYTF. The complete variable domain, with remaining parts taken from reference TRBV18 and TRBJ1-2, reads NAGVMQNPRHLVRRRGQEARLRCSPMKGHSHVYWYRQLPEEGLKFMVYLQKENIIDESGMPKERFSAEFPKEGPSILRIQQVVRGDSAAYFCASSPSDTYGYTFGSGTRLTVV.